Listed below are T cell receptor beta chains from one sample, sequenced in a study of breast tumors, draining lymph nodes, adjacent tissues. TCRdb independently ran MiXCR on the multiplex PCR reads; one entry per CDR3 protein. The sample holds 150,000 to 200,000 distinct CDR3 sequences, roughly 30% seen once. Sequencing was done on a sample of axillary lymph node tissue. These receptors were taken from a female donor with breast cancer. Some clones in this sample may be carry-over from other donors' samples. Both conserved end residues are part of each CDR3. D genes are given only for firm matches. Rows may omit the clone size; those that give it use once, few, many or a size class.

d_call,clone_size,j_call,v_call,cdr3_nt,cdr3_aa
.,few,TRBJ2-4,TRBV11-1,TGTGCCAGCAGTCGTGAGGGTGACATTCAGTACTTC,CASSREGDIQYF
.,many,TRBJ2-5,TRBV7-9,TGTGCCAGCAGCTTAGGGGGCTGGGAACAAGAGACCCAGTACTTC,CASSLGGWEQETQYF
TRBD1,.,TRBJ2-5,TRBV5-6,TGTGCCAGCCAACAGGGGGCGCAAGAGACCCAGTACTTC,CASQQGAQETQYF
.,few,TRBJ2-5,TRBV6-1,TGTGCCAGCAGAAAACAGGGTGGAGAGACCCAGTACTTC,CASRKQGGETQYF
.,few,TRBJ1-5,TRBV28,TGTGCCAGCAGTTTAATGGGCCAGGCCAATAGCAATCAGCCCCAGCATTTT,CASSLMGQANSNQPQHF
.,.,TRBJ1-5,TRBV27,TGTGCCAGCAGTCCCCTTGGGCAGGGGCATCAGCCCCAGCATTTT,CASSPLGQGHQPQHF
TRBD2,.,TRBJ2-1,TRBV13,TGTGCCAGCAGCTTAGGTACTCTCCGGAGCGGGAGTTACAATGAGCAGTTCTTC,CASSLGTLRSGSYNEQFF
TRBD2,.,TRBJ2-3,TRBV6-6,TGTGCCAGCGGGCCCGGGACTAGCGGTGCAGATACACAGTATTTT,CASGPGTSGADTQYF
.,few,TRBJ2-7,TRBV9,TGTGCCAGCAGCGTAGGACAGTTCAACGAGCAGTACTTC,CASSVGQFNEQYF
TRBD1,many,TRBJ1-5,TRBV4-1,TGCGCCAGCAGCCAAAACAGACAGGGGAGCAATCAGCCCCAGCATTTT,CASSQNRQGSNQPQHF
TRBD1,many,TRBJ2-7,TRBV6-5,TGTGCCAGCAGTCCCGGACAGGTCCACTCCTACGAGCAGTACTTC,CASSPGQVHSYEQYF
TRBD1,many,TRBJ1-5,TRBV19,TGTGCCAGCCGACAGGGACGGGCTCAGCCCCAGCATTTT,CASRQGRAQPQHF
TRBD2,many,TRBJ2-5,TRBV2,TGTGCCAGCAGTCTAGCGGGCGATTACCAAGAGACCCAGTACTTC,CASSLAGDYQETQYF
.,many,TRBJ1-5,TRBV2,TGTGCCAGCAGAACCGCCTCCGCAAGCAATCAGCCCCAGCATTTT,CASRTASASNQPQHF
.,many,TRBJ1-2,TRBV19,TGTGCCAGTAGTGACCGGGACGGAGCTTGGGATAACTATGGCTACACCTTC,CASSDRDGAWDNYGYTF
.,.,TRBJ1-1,TRBV5-5,TGTGCCAGCAGCTTGGATCGGGGGGACTGGGCTGAAGCTTTCTTT,CASSLDRGDWAEAFF
TRBD1,many,TRBJ2-1,TRBV7-3,TGTGCCAGCAGCAAGGACAGGGGGCCTGAGCAGTTCTTC,CASSKDRGPEQFF
TRBD1,.,TRBJ2-5,TRBV12-3/TRBV12-4,TGTGCCAGCAGGTCGGACAGGGAACAAGAGACCCAGTACTTC,CASRSDREQETQYF
TRBD2,few,TRBJ2-5,TRBV7-9,TGTGCCCGCAGCTTAATTATATTGTGGTATAGCGGGAGTCGCCAAGAGACCCAGTACTTC,CARSLIILWYSGSRQETQYF
.,.,TRBJ2-7,TRBV27,TGTGCCAGCAGTTTTTACCTCTCGGACCGTTACGAGCAGTACTTC,CASSFYLSDRYEQYF
.,many,TRBJ2-7,TRBV19,TGTGCCAGTAGTATGTCTGGGGTAGGCTACGAGCAGTACTTC,CASSMSGVGYEQYF
.,many,TRBJ2-3,TRBV7-3,TGTGCCAGCAGCCACGACAGCACAGATACGCAGTATTTT,CASSHDSTDTQYF
TRBD1,once,TRBJ2-5,TRBV7-7,TGTGCTAGCAGCCAGGGACAGGGTCGACAAGAGACCCAGTACTTC,CASSQGQGRQETQYF